Shown below are 5 T cell receptor beta chains from a single sample sequenced in a study of blood T cell repertoires in COVID-19. Here immunoSEQ multiplex PCR was the method, and the copy in TCRdb shows in-frame clones only, minus some. In the table there are about 180,000 clones, around nine tenths of which are singletons. Sequencing was done on a sample of peripheral blood. The receptors stem from an older woman with COVID-19, enrolled during active disease.

The V and J genes are TRBV5-1 and TRBJ2-1, with D uncertain. This CDR3 region has 15 residues. Germline CDR1 SGHRS, CDR2 YFSETQ. V dropped 0 bases and J dropped 2 bases, with 9 bases sitting between them. CDR3 residues: CASSLAVEPYNEQFF. In DNA form, the CDR3 reads TGCGCCAGCAGCTTGGCTGTCGAGCCCTACAATGAGCAGTTCTTC.

This chain uses TRBV5-6 with TRBJ2-2, with TRBD1 matching over 7 bases. V lost 6 bases to trimming and J lost 5 bases; unmatched junction nucleotides: 4. This CDR3 is 13 amino acids long. Germline values: CDR1 SGHDT, CDR2 YYEEEE. The CDR3, as DNA: TGTGCCAGCAACGACAGGGTGACCGGGGAGCTGTTTTTT. The encoded protein is CASNDRVTGELFF.

The genes are TRBV28 and TRBJ1-4; D is uncertain. The V gene lost 2 bases and the J gene lost 3 bases, with 10 bases spanning the gap. CDR1 and CDR2 (germline): MDHEN, SYDVKM. The CDR3 sequence is 15 residues long. The CDR3 DNA follows: TGTGCCAGCAGTTTAAGCGGCGGTGCTAATGAAAAACTGTTTTTT. Translating it yields CASSLSGGANEKLFF. The full variable domain, with the rest looked up from reference TRBV28 and TRBJ1-4, is DVKVTQSSRYLVKRTGEKVFLECVQDMDHENMFWYRQDPGLGLRLIYFSYDVKMKEKGDIPEGYSVSREKKERFSLILESASTNQTSMYLCASSLSGGANEKLFFGSGTQLSVL.

The genes are TRBV7-2 and TRBJ1-4; D is unresolved. V was clipped by 1 base and J by 7 bases, with 13 bases between them. This CDR3 has 15 residues. Germline CDR1 is SGHTA and CDR2 is FQGNSA. In DNA, the CDR3 is TGTGCCAGCAGCTTAGGGGGAGGAGGTCGTGAAAAACTGTTTTTT. Translation gives CASSLGGGGREKLFF.

This chain joins TRBV3-1 (or the pseudogene TRBV3-2) and TRBJ2-7, with D perhaps TRBD1 (5 bases). CDR3 size: 14 residues. The germline V gene encodes CDR1 LGHDT and CDR2 YNNKEL (reference sequence). Deletions cut 1 base from V and 4 bases from J, with 11 bases between. CDR3 nucleotides: TGTGCCAGCAGCCAAGTCCCCAGGGCGTACGAGCAGTACTTC. It codes for CASSQVPRAYEQYF.